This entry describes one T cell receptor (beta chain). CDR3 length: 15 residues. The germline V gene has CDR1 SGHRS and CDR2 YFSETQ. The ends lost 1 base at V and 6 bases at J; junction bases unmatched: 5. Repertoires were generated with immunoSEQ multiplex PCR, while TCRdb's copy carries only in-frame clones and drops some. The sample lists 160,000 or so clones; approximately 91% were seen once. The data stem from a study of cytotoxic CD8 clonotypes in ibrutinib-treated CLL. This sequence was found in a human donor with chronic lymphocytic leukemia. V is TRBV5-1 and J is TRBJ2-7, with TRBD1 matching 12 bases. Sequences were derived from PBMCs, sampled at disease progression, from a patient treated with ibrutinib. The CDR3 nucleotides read TGCGCCAGCAGCTTGATGGGACAGGGGGCGGTCGAGCAGTACTTC. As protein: CASSLMGQGAVEQYF.